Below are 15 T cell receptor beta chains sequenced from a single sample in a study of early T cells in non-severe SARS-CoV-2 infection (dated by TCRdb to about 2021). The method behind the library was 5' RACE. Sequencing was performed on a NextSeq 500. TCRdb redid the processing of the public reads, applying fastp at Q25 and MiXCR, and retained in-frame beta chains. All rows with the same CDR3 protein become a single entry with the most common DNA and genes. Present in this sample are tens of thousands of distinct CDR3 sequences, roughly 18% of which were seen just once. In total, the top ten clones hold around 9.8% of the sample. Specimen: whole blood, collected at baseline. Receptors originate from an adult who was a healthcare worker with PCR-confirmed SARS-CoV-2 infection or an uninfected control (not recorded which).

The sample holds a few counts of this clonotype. CDR3: CASRAGTGTLGALHF. In DNA form, the CDR3 reads TGTGCCAGCAGAGCCGGGACAGGGACCTTGGGGGCCCTCCACTTT. V gene TRBV28 combines with J gene TRBJ1-6; 9 bases line up with TRBD1. The CDR3 extends over 15 amino acids. Germline V gene sequence: CDR1 MDHEN, CDR2 SYDVKM. The ends lost 6 bases at V and 14 bases at J; junction bases unmatched: 14.

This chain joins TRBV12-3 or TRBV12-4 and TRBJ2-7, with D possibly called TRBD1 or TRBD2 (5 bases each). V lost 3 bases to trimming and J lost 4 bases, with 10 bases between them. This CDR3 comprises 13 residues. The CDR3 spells CASSLRGWYEQYF. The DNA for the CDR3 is TGTGCCAGCAGTTTGAGGGGTTGGTACGAGCAGTACTTC.

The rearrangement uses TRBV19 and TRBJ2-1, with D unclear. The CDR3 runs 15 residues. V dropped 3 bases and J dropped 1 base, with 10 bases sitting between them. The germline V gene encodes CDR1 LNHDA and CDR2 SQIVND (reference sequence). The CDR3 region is CASSIPTASYNEQFF. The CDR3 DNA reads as TGTGCCAGTAGTATTCCGACGGCGTCCTACAATGAGCAGTTCTTC.

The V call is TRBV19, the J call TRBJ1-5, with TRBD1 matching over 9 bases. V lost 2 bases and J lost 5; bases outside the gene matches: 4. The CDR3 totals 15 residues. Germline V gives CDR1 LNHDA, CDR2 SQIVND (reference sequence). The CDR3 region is CASSIWTGEDQPQHF. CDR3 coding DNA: TGTGCCAGTAGTATATGGACAGGGGAAGATCAGCCCCAGCATTTT.

The CDR3 reads CASSPPGGFSTGELFF. CDR3 nucleotide sequence: TGTGCCAGCTCACCCCCAGGGGGCTTCAGCACCGGGGAGCTGTTTTTT. The rearrangement links TRBV18 to TRBJ2-2; 8 bases agree with TRBD1. V gave up 3 bases and J gave up 4 bases; unmatched junction bases: 7. This CDR3 is 16 amino acids long. The germline CDR1 and CDR2 sequences are KGHSH and LQKENI.

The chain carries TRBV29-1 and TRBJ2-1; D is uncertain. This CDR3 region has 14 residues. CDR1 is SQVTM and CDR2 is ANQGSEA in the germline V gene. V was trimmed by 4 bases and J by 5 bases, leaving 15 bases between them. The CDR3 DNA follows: TGCAGCGTTGTATTGCAACGCTTTAACAATGAGCAGTTCTTC. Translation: CSVVLQRFNNEQFF.

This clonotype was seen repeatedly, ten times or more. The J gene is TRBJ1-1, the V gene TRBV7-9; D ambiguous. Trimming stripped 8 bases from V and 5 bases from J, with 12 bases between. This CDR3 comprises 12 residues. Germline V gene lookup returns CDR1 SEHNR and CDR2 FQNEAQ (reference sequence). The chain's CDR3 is CASYAGETEAFF. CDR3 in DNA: TGTGCCAGCTACGCGGGAGAAACTGAAGCTTTCTTT.

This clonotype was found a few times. CDR3 sequence: CASSTDRVGGYTF. The DNA of the CDR3 is TGTGCCAGCAGTACCGACAGGGTGGGTGGCTACACCTTC. The chain is built from TRBV27 and TRBJ1-2; 7 nucleotides align to TRBD1. The J segment lost 7 bases and the V segment lost 5 bases, leaving 7 bases of the junction unmatched. The germline CDR1 and CDR2 sequences are MNHEY and SMNVEV (reference sequence). The CDR3 length is 13 residues.

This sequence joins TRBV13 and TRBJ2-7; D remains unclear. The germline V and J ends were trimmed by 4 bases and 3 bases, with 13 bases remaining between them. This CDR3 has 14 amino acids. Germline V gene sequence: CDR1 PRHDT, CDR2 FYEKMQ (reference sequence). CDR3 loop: CASSSHGRSYEQYF. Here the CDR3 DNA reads TGTGCCAGCAGCTCCCACGGACGGAGCTACGAGCAGTACTTC.

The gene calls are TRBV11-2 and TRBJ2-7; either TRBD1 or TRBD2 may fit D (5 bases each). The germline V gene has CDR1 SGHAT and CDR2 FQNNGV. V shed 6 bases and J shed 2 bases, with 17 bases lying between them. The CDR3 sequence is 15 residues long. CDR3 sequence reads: CASRPPGANPYEQYF. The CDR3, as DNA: TGTGCCAGCAGACCCCCCGGGGCTAATCCCTACGAGCAGTACTTC. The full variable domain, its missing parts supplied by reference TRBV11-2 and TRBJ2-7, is EAGVAQSPRYKIIEKRQSVAFWCNPISGHATLYWYQQILGQGPKLLIQFQNNGVVDDSQLPKDRFSAERLKGVDSTLKIQPAKLEDSAVYLCASRPPGANPYEQYFGPGTRLTVT.

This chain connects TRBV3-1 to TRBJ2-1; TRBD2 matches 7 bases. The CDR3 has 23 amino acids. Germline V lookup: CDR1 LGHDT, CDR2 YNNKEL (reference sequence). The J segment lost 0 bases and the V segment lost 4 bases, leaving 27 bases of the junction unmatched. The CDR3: CASSRTPPLIPGPPSGSYNEQFF. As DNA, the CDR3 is TGTGCCAGCAGCCGAACACCCCCTCTGATCCCGGGGCCCCCTAGCGGCTCCTACAATGAGCAGTTCTTC.

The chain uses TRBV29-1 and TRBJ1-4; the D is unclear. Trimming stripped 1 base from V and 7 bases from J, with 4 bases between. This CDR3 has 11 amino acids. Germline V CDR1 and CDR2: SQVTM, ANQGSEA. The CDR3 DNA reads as TGCAGCGTTGAAGGTAGTGAAAAACTGTTTTTT. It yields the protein CSVEGSEKLFF.

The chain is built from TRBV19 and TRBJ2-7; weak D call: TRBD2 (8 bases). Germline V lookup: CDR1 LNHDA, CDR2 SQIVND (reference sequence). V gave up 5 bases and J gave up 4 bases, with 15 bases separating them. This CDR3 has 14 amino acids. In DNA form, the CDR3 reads TGTGCCAGTAGTCGGGAGGGGGCGTTTTACGAGCAGTACTTC. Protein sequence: CASSREGAFYEQYF. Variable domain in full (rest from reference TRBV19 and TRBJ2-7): DGGITQSPKYLFRKEGQNVTLSCEQNLNHDAMYWYRQDPGQGLRLIYYSQIVNDFQKGDIAEGYSVSREKKESFPLTVTSAQKNPTAFYLCASSREGAFYEQYFGPGTRLTVT.

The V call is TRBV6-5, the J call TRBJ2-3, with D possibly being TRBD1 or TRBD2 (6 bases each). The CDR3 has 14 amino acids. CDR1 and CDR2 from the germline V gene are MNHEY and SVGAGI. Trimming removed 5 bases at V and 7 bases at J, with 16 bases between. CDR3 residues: CASSGNGGAYTQYF. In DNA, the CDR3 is TGTGCCAGCAGTGGGAACGGGGGCGCATATACGCAGTATTTT.

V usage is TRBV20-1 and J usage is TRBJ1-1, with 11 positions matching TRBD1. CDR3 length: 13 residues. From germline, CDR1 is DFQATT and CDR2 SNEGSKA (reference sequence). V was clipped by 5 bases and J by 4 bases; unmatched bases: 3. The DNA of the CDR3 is TGCAGTGCTTGGGACAGGGGGTTCACTGAAGCTTTCTTT. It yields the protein CSAWDRGFTEAFF.